Listed below are T cell receptor beta chains from one sample, sequenced in a study of Tregs in tolerant kidney transplant recipients. The method was immunoSEQ multiplex PCR; TCRdb's version includes in-frame clones alone and lacks a portion of them. The table includes 8,000 or so clones, 34% detected once. No cognate antigen is known for these TCRs. The sequencing used CD8+ T cells from blood cultured with allogeneic cells, collected before the transplant. These receptors were collected from a human patient who received a combined kidney and bone marrow transplant. Both conserved end residues are part of each CDR3. The D gene is left open where the match is weak. Rows give clone size only sometimes, using once, few, many, or a class for an expanded clone.

TGTGCCAGCAGCACTGGACAGAACACAGATACGCAGTATTTT	CASSTGQNTDTQYF	TRBV9	TRBJ2-3	NA	NA
TGTGCCAGCAGCCCAGGGAATACGCAGTATTTT	CASSPGNTQYF	TRBV6-5	TRBJ2-3	NA	NA
TGCGCCAGCAGCCAAGCAGCGGGAGTAGAGACCCAGTACTTC	CASSQAAGVETQYF	TRBV4-1	TRBJ2-5	TRBD2	NA
TGTGCCAGCAGCCGCTACGGTGAAAAACTGTTTTTT	CASSRYGEKLFF	TRBV13	TRBJ1-4	NA	NA
TGTGCCAGCAGCTTCTCGGGGGGAATAAGGGCCAAAAACATTCAGTACTTC	CASSFSGGIRAKNIQYF	TRBV7-2	TRBJ2-4	TRBD2	NA
TGTGCCAGCAGCTTAGGCGATCTAGCGGGAGACCCCGGGGAGCTGTTTTTT	CASSLGDLAGDPGELFF	TRBV7-3	TRBJ2-2	TRBD2	few
TGCGCCAGCAGCTTGGGGCTCACTGAAGCTTTCTTT	CASSLGLTEAFF	TRBV5-1	TRBJ1-1	NA	NA
TGTGCCAACTCCGGGACAGGGGGCCGGACTGAAGCTTTCTTT	CANSGTGGRTEAFF	TRBV10-3	TRBJ1-1	TRBD1	medium-sized
TGTGCCAGTAGGCCAGCTAGCGCTAGCTCCTACAATGAGCAGTTCTTC	CASRPASASSYNEQFF	TRBV19	TRBJ2-1	NA	NA
TGTGCCAGCAGCCCTCTACTAGCGGGGGGGCCCCACGAGCAGTACTTC	CASSPLLAGGPHEQYF	TRBV27	TRBJ2-7	TRBD2	medium-sized
TGTGCCAGTAGTATGACCGGAGATTTATACGAGCAGTACTTC	CASSMTGDLYEQYF	TRBV19	TRBJ2-7	NA	once
TGCGCCAGCAGCCAGAACGGAGGGAGGGAGCAGTTCTTC	CASSQNGGREQFF	TRBV4-1	TRBJ2-1	NA	medium-sized
TGTGCCATCAGGGATCCCGGGACAGGTTACAATGAGCAGTTCTTC	CAIRDPGTGYNEQFF	TRBV10-3	TRBJ2-1	TRBD1	NA
TGTGCCAGCAGTTTAACACTAGCGGGGGGGCCGGATGAGCAGTTCTTC	CASSLTLAGGPDEQFF	TRBV27	TRBJ2-1	TRBD2	NA
TGCGCCAGCAGCTTGAGACTAGCGGAAGGGACTTTCGAGCAGTACTTC	CASSLRLAEGTFEQYF	TRBV5-1	TRBJ2-7	TRBD2	few
TGCGCCAGCAGGGACCACGGGGGGAGCTACGAGCAGTACTTC	CASRDHGGSYEQYF	TRBV4-1	TRBJ2-7	TRBD2	medium-sized
TGTGCCAGCAGCTTTATCCAGGGGCTTACCTACGAGCAGTACTTC	CASSFIQGLTYEQYF	TRBV7-9	TRBJ2-7	NA	NA
TGTGCCAGCAGCCGTTATAGAGTAGCAGATACGCAGTATTTT	CASSRYRVADTQYF	TRBV11-3	TRBJ2-3	NA	NA
TGTGCCAGCAGCCCGGGACAGGGAAGGACTGAAGCTTTCTTT	CASSPGQGRTEAFF	TRBV4-2	TRBJ1-1	TRBD1	NA
TGTGCCAGCAGCTTCGGACAGGGCGAGCAGTACTTC	CASSFGQGEQYF	TRBV7-2	TRBJ2-7	TRBD1	NA
TGTGCCAGCAGCCTGAGACCTGGACTAGCGGGAGGGGAGACCCAGTACTTC	CASSLRPGLAGGETQYF	TRBV7-6	TRBJ2-5	TRBD2	few
TGTGCCAGCAGCCAAGATAGCACTAGTGGCTACACCTTC	CASSQDSTSGYTF	TRBV4-2	TRBJ1-2	NA	NA
TGTGCCAGCAGCTATACAGGGCTCAACTATGGCTACACCTTC	CASSYTGLNYGYTF	TRBV7-3	TRBJ1-2	NA	few
TGTGCCAGCAGCGGGGGGACTTCCTACGAGCAGTACTTC	CASSGGTSYEQYF	TRBV7-2	TRBJ2-7	NA	few
TGTGCCAGCAGTTTGTTACTAGCGGGGGGCCCCAATGAGCAGTTCTTC	CASSLLLAGGPNEQFF	TRBV27	TRBJ2-1	TRBD2	medium-sized
TGCAGCGTTGAACTAATGGAACAGGGGAACACCGGGGAGCTGTTTTTT	CSVELMEQGNTGELFF	TRBV29-1	TRBJ2-2	NA	NA
TGTGCCAGCAGTGAGACAGTTTTCGATAATTCACCCCTCCACTTT	CASSETVFDNSPLHF	TRBV2	TRBJ1-6	NA	NA